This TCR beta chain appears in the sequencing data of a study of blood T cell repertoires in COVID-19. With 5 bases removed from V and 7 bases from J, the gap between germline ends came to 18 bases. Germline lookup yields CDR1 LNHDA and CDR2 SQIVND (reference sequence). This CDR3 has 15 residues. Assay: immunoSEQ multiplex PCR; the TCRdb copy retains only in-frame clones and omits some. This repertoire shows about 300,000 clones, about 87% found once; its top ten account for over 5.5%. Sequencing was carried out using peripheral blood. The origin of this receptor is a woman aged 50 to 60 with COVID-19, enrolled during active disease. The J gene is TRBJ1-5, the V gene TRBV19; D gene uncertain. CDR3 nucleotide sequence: TGTGCCAGTAGTTTGCTGGGGAACCGGGAGCAGCCCCAGCATTTT. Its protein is CASSLLGNREQPQHF.